Listed here are 18 T cell receptor beta chains from one sample, sequenced in a study of T cell repertoires in cytomegalovirus infection (dated by TCRdb to between 2018 and 2021). The reads were generated on an Illumina HiSeq 1500. The public reads were quality trimmed at Q25 with fastp and then assembled into clones with MiXCR by TCRdb, keeping productive beta chains. When rows share a CDR3 protein, they turn into one entry using the most common DNA and genes. For this sample there are around 490,000 distinct CDR3 sequences; roughly 29% appear just once. Less than 15% of the sample is taken by the ten largest. Source material: PBMCs. The source of these receptors is a human donor in good health (CMV status not recorded). Some clones in this sample may be carry-over from other donors' samples.

The chain links TRBV24-1 to TRBJ2-1; a possible D gene is TRBD2 (6 bases). V lost 2 bases to trimming and J lost 0 bases, with 22 bases between them. Germline V gene sequence: CDR1 KGHDR, CDR2 SFDVKD. The CDR3 has 20 residues. CDR3 nucleotide sequence: TGTGCCACCAGTGATTCAAAGCGGGCTAATTTTAGGAGCTCCTACAATGAGCAGTTCTTC. It translates to CATSDSKRANFRSSYNEQFF.

For the CDR3, the DNA is TGTGCCAGCAGCTTAGGATCGACAGGGGATGGCTACACCTTC. It is translated as CASSLGSTGDGYTF. This chain connects TRBV7-6 to TRBJ1-2, with 8 positions matching TRBD1. Germline V CDR1 and CDR2: SGHVS, FNYEAQ. The junction had 4 bases not matched to a gene; V was cut back by 1 base and J by 6 bases. The CDR3 is 14 residues long.

The chain combines TRBV28 with TRBJ1-5; D unresolved. The CDR3 contains 15 residues. Germline V gene data show CDR1 as MDHEN and CDR2 as SYDVKM. The V end lost 5 bases, the J end lost 6 bases, and 17 bases lay between the germline ends. The CDR3 spells CASSPPGRIAQPQHF. The CDR3 bases are TGTGCCAGCAGTCCCCCTGGCAGGATCGCTCAGCCCCAGCATTTT. The full variable domain, with the rest looked up from reference TRBV28 and TRBJ1-5, is DVKVTQSSRYLVKRTGEKVFLECVQDMDHENMFWYRQDPGLGLRLIYFSYDVKMKEKGDIPEGYSVSREKKERFSLILESASTNQTSMYLCASSPPGRIAQPQHFGDGTRLSIL.

The CDR3 nucleotides read TGTGCCATCAGTGAATTTAATGAGCAGTTCTTC. Its translation: CAISEFNEQFF. The chain has TRBV10-3 and TRBJ2-1; D gene unclear. Germline V gene sequence: CDR1 ENHRY, CDR2 SYGVKD. The CDR3 is 11 residues long. The V gene lost 3 bases and the J gene lost 7 bases, with 4 bases spanning the gap.

J is TRBJ1-2 and V is TRBV6-5, with D perhaps TRBD1 (5 bases). The germline V and J ends were trimmed by 0 bases and 7 bases, with 21 bases remaining between them. CDR3 length: 17 residues. The V gene's germline CDR1 is MNHEY and CDR2 SVGAGI. In DNA, the CDR3 is TGTGCCAGCAGTTACTCGAATGGTGAGGGGATCGTCTTTGGCTACACCTTC. It translates to CASSYSNGEGIVFGYTF.

In its sample, this clonotype was seen a few times. The chain links TRBV7-9 to TRBJ2-7, with TRBD2 identical over 12 bases. The CDR3 has 17 residues. V trimming: 5 bases; J trimming: 1 base; junction bases outside the gene matches: 9. Germline V gene lookup returns CDR1 SEHNR and CDR2 FQNEAQ (reference sequence). The CDR3 region is CASSPRTSGILSYEQYF. The CDR3 DNA sequence: TGTGCCAGCAGCCCCCGGACTAGCGGGATCCTTTCCTACGAGCAGTACTTC.

The chain combines TRBV4-3 with TRBJ2-7; D gene ambiguous. V was clipped by 0 bases and J by 3 bases, with 9 bases between them. From germline, CDR1 is LGHNA and CDR2 YSLEER. This CDR3 has 14 residues. For the CDR3, the DNA is TGCGCCAGCAGCCAAGATAACTTAATCTACGAGCAGTACTTC. It encodes CASSQDNLIYEQYF.

The genes are TRBV20-1 and TRBJ1-1, with 7 bases fitting TRBD1. This CDR3 spans 13 amino acids. Germline CDR1 reads DFQATT; CDR2 reads SNEGSKA (reference sequence). The V gene end was trimmed by 6 bases and the J gene end by 7 bases; junction bases not matched to a gene: 11. The DNA for the CDR3 is TGCAGTGCCCCGACGGACGGACAGGTTGAAGCTTTCTTT. Translating gives CSAPTDGQVEAFF.

The chain carries TRBV20-1 and TRBJ1-1; a possible D gene is TRBD1 (6 bases). V was cut by 2 bases and J by 0 bases, with 10 bases left in between. This CDR3 is built from 14 residues. The germline CDR1 and CDR2 sequences are DFQATT and SNEGSKA (reference sequence). The CDR3 coding sequence is TGCAGTGCTAGAATAGGGGGGATGAACACTGAAGCTTTCTTT. This translates into CSARIGGMNTEAFF.

V gene TRBV5-6 combines with J gene TRBJ1-1; D perhaps matches TRBD1 (5 bases). Germline CDR1 reads SGHDT; CDR2 reads YYEEEE. V was cut by 2 bases and J by 8 bases, with 13 bases left in between. The CDR3 runs to 13 residues. The CDR3 coding sequence is TGTGCCAGCAGCTTTAACAGGAGACCGGAAGCTTTCTTT. Translated, it gives CASSFNRRPEAFF.

This clonotype appeared many times. This chain links TRBV12-3 or TRBV12-4 with TRBJ1-1; D is possibly TRBD1 (6 bases). The CDR3 runs to 14 residues. V shed 6 bases and J shed 1 base, with 12 bases lying between them. CDR3 sequence (DNA): TGTGCCAGCAGCTTCCAAGGGGGGAACACTGAAGCTTTCTTT. This translates into CASSFQGGNTEAFF.

The sample holds many counts of this clonotype. This chain connects TRBV7-2 to TRBJ2-7; perhaps TRBD2 as D (6 bases). Germline V gene data show CDR1 as SGHTA and CDR2 as FQGNSA. The CDR3 runs to 14 residues. V was trimmed by 4 bases and J by 2 bases, leaving 12 bases between them. The CDR3 loop reads CASSSGTAAYEQYF. CDR3 coding DNA: TGTGCCAGCAGCTCCGGGACTGCCGCCTACGAGCAGTACTTC.

Points on this clonotype: A junction boundary mismatches the germline segment, possibly from a read error. The rearrangement uses TRBV6-6 and TRBJ1-5, with D uncertain. The length of the CDR3 is 15 residues. The germline CDR1 and CDR2 sequences are MNHNY and SVGAGI (reference sequence). CDR3 protein: CASSPTGLSIQPQHF. CDR3 bases: TGTGCCAGCAGTCCTACGGGCCTTAGCATTCAGCCCCAGCATTTT.

This chain joins TRBV7-9 and TRBJ2-3; 7 nucleotides agree with TRBD1. The CDR3 has 14 residues. With V trimmed by 5 bases and J by 2 bases, 4 bases remained unmatched. Germline V gene data show CDR1 as SEHNR and CDR2 as FQNEAQ (reference sequence). The CDR3 loop reads CASSPGTDTDTQYF. The CDR3 nucleotides read TGTGCCAGCAGCCCCGGGACAGACACAGATACGCAGTATTTT.

This clonotype appeared a few times. The chain links TRBV6-2 or TRBV6-3 to TRBJ2-7; 12 bases are shared with TRBD2. Germline V CDR1 and CDR2: MNHEY, SVGEGT. V was pared by 6 bases and J by 9 bases, with 12 bases of the junction left unmatched. This CDR3 comprises 15 residues. The CDR3 region has the DNA TGTGCCAGCAGGCGATCTAGCGGGAGGGCCCAACCGCAGTACTTC. It is translated as CASRRSSGRAQPQYF.

This chain joins TRBV6-8 and TRBJ2-1, with a weak D call TRBD1 (6 bases). CDR1 and CDR2 from the germline V gene are MNHGY and SAAAGT. The CDR3 covers 14 residues. Trimming cost V 2 bases and J 4 bases, with 9 bases left between them. The CDR3 here is CASSYRDTYNEQFF. The CDR3 region has the DNA TGTGCCAGCAGTTACCGGGACACTTACAATGAGCAGTTCTTC.

V gene TRBV20-1 combines with J gene TRBJ2-3; 12 nucleotides align to TRBD2. J lost 4 bases, V lost 3 bases, and 8 bases had no gene match. This CDR3 spans 16 amino acids. Germline V gene lookup returns CDR1 DFQATT and CDR2 SNEGSKA (reference sequence). CDR3 protein: CSASAPASGRADTQYF. The CDR3 coding sequence is TGCAGTGCTAGCGCCCCGGCTAGCGGGAGGGCAGATACGCAGTATTTT.

This clonotype was recorded a few times. The chain carries TRBV6-5 and TRBJ2-7; 8 nucleotides match TRBD2. Germline CDR1 reads MNHEY; CDR2 reads SVGAGI. After removal of 5 bases from V and 6 bases from J, the junction contained 6 bases not matched to a gene. This CDR3 is 13 amino acids long. CDR3 sequence reads: CASSNGLAREQYF. The CDR3 nucleotides read TGTGCCAGCAGTAACGGACTAGCCCGCGAGCAGTACTTC.